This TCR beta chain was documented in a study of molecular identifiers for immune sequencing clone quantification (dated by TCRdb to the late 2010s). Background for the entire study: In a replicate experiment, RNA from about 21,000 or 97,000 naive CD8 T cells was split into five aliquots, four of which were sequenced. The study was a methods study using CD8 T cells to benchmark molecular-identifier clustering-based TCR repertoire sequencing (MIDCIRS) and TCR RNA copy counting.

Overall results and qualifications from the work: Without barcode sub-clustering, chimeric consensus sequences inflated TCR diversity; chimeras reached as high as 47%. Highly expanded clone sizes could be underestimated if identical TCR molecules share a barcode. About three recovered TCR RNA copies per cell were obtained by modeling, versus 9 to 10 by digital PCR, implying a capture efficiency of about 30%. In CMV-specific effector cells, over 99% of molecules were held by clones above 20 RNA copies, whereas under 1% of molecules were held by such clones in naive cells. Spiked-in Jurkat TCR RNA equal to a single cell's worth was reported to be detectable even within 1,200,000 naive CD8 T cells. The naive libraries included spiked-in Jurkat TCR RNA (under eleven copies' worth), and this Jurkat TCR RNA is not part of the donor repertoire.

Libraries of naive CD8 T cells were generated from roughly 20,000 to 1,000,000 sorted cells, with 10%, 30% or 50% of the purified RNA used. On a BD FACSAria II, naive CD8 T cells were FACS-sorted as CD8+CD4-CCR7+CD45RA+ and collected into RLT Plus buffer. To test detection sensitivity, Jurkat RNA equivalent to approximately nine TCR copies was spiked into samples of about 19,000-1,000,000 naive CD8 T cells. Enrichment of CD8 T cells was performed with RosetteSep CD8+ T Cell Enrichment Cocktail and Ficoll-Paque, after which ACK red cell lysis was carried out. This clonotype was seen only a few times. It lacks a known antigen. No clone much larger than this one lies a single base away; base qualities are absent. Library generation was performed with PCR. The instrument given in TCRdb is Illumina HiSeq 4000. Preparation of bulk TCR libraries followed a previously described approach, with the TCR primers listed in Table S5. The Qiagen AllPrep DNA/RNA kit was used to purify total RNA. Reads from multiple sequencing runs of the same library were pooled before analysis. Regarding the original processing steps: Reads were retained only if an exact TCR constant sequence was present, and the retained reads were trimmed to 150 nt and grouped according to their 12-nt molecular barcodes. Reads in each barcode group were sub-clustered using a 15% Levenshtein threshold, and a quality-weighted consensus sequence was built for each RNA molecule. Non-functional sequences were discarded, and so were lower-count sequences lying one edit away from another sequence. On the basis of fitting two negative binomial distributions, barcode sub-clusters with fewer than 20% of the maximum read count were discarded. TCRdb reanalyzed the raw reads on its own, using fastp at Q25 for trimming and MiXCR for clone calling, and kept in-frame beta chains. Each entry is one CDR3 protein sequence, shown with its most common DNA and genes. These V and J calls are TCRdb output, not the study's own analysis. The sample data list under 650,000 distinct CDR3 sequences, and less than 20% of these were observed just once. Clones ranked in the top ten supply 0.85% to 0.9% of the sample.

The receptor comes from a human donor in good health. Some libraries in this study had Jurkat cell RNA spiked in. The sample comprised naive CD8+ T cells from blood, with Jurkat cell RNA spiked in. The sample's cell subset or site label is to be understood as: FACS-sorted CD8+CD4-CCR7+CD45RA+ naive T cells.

The sequenced DNA: TGCAGTGCCAGACAAATGGGCTATGGCTACACCTTC. Protein translation: CSARQMGYGYTF. The chain links TRBV20-1 with TRBJ1-2; the D gene is not confidently resolved. Including the terminal cysteine and phenylalanine, the CDR3 comprises 12 residues. The only DNA kept is the CDR3, 36 bases in frame from the first base. At the junction V is shortened by 6 bases and J by 4 bases, with 12 bases in between. From a lookup of the germline V gene (reference sequence), CDR1 and CDR2 are DFQATT and SNEGSKA.